These T cell receptor beta chains were read from a single sample in a study of shared clonotypes between healthy human individuals. Repertoires were generated with immunoSEQ multiplex PCR, while TCRdb's copy carries only in-frame clones and drops some. The table shows roughly 2 million clones, with 85% to 95% occurring only once. The sequenced sample consisted of naive CD8+ T cells sorted from blood. The receptors originated from a man younger than 35 in good health. The CDR3 runs from the conserved cysteine through the conserved F or W. A D gene is named only where the DNA matches it firmly. Some rows mark clone size as missing; the rest say once, few, many or name a class of expanded clone.

V	size	D	J	CDR3	DNA
TRBV6-5	-	-	TRBJ1-1	CASADRGAITEAFF	TGTGCCAGCGCCGATCGGGGGGCGATCACTGAAGCCTTCTTT
TRBV18	-	-	TRBJ2-7	CASSPSIADRYEQYF	TGTGCCAGCTCACCATCAATAGCGGACCGCTACGAGCAGTACTTC
TRBV30	-	-	TRBJ1-6	CAWSAPIGVGSPLHF	TGTGCCTGGAGTGCACCTATAGGGGTTGGTTCACCCCTCCACTTT
TRBV6-1	-	-	TRBJ2-1	CASSYRLEQFF	TGTGCCAGCAGTTACAGGCTTGAGCAGTTCTTC
TRBV27	-	TRBD2	TRBJ2-7	CASSSGLAGGEAEQYF	TGTGCCAGCAGTTCGGGACTAGCGGGAGGGGAGGCCGAGCAGTACTTC
TRBV7-9	-	-	TRBJ2-7	CASSRGGHLTYEQYF	TGTGCCAGCAGCCGGGGAGGTCACCTGACCTACGAGCAGTACTTC
TRBV2	-	TRBD2	TRBJ2-5	CASSEWASGGQETQYF	TGTGCCAGCAGTGAATGGGCTAGCGGGGGGCAAGAGACCCAGTACTTC
TRBV29-1	-	-	TRBJ2-5	CSGLYSQETQYF	TGCAGCGGGTTGTATAGCCAAGAGACCCAGTACTTC
TRBV4-3	-	-	TRBJ2-3	CASSQDGADTQYF	TGCGCCAGCAGCCAAGATGGGGCAGATACGCAGTATTTT
TRBV7-8	-	-	TRBJ2-1	CASSPLALSSYNEQFF	TGTGCCAGCAGCCCACTAGCCCTTAGCTCCTACAATGAGCAGTTCTTC
TRBV6-1	-	-	TRBJ2-4	CASSQDGTVAKNIQYF	TGTGCCAGCAGTCAAGACGGGACGGTAGCCAAAAACATTCAGTACTTC
TRBV10-3	-	-	TRBJ2-1	CAISGGQGPRVTDEQFF	TGTGCCATCAGCGGTGGGCAGGGACCTCGGGTTACGGATGAGCAGTTCTTC
TRBV7-9	-	-	TRBJ2-6	CASSPGAGANVLTF	TGTGCCAGCAGCCCGGGGGCGGGGGCCAACGTCCTGACTTTC
TRBV5-1	-	TRBD1	TRBJ2-7	CASSPTGKALTYEQYF	TGCGCCAGCAGCCCGACAGGGAAAGCCCTAACCTACGAGCAGTACTTC
TRBV13	-	-	TRBJ2-3	CASSSPLIVTQYF	TGTGCCAGCAGTTCCCCTCTAATAGTTACGCAGTATTTT
TRBV9	-	TRBD1	TRBJ2-5	CASSADRGWQETQYF	TGTGCCAGCAGTGCAGACAGGGGGTGGCAAGAGACCCAGTACTTC
TRBV19	-	-	TRBJ1-2	CASSIGVTGSGYTF	TGTGCCAGTAGTATAGGAGTCACAGGGTCTGGCTACACCTTC
TRBV27	-	-	TRBJ1-1	CASTTGTEAFF	TGTGCCAGCACCACAGGCACTGAAGCTTTCTTT
TRBV5-6	-	-	TRBJ2-7	CASSSWQGHEQYF	TGTGCCAGCAGCTCGTGGCAGGGCCACGAGCAGTACTTC
TRBV7-6	once	-	TRBJ2-7	CASSFGQGMYF	TGTGCCAGCAGCTTTGGCCAGGGTATGTACTTC
TRBV30	-	-	TRBJ1-1	CAWSVQGDTEAFF	TGTGCCTGGAGTGTACAGGGAGACACTGAAGCTTTCTTT
TRBV9	-	-	TRBJ1-2	CASSLPNYGYTF	TGTGCCAGTAGCCTACCTAACTATGGCTACACCTTC